One T cell receptor beta chain is described in this entry. Its antigen is not known. V lost 3 bases and J lost 4; bases outside the gene matches: 7. Germline CDR1 and CDR2: SGHDT and YYEEEE. This CDR3 has 15 residues. This sample was included in a study of metastatic and nonmetastatic thyroid tumors. General study points: Within blood and tumor, benign nodules reportedly had significantly lower TCR beta diversity than malignant thyroid tumors did.

TCRdb re-called clones from the PCR reads using MiXCR. The sample holds about 19,000 clones, 16% seen once. No patient had received any treatment before thyroid surgery. This chain links TRBV5-6 with TRBJ2-5, with 9 bases identical to TRBD2. The receptor was isolated from a male donor with papillary thyroid cancer or a benign thyroid nodule (not recorded which). Some clones in this sample may be carry-over from other donors' samples. Sample: blood. CDR3 DNA: TGTGCCAGCAGCTGGGGACTAGCTGAACCAGAGACCCAGTACTTC. Translating gives CASSWGLAEPETQYF.